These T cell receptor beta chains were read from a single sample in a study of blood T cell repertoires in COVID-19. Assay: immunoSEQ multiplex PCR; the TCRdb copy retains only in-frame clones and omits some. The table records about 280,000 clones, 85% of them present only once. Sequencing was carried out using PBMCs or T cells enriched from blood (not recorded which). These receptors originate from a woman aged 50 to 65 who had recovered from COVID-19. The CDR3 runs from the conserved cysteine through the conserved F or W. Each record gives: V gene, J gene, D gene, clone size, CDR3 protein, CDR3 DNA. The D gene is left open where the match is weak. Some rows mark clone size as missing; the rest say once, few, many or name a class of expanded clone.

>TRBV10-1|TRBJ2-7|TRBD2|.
CASSPSGAAYEQYF
TGCGCCAGCAGTCCAAGCGGGGCTGCCTACGAGCAGTACTTC
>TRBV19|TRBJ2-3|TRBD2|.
CASSMRLAGETDTQYF
TGTGCCAGTAGTATGCGACTAGCGGGAGAGACAGATACGCAGTATTTT
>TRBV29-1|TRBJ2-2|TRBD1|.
CSVAQGSGELFF
TGCAGCGTGGCACAGGGGTCCGGGGAGCTGTTTTTT
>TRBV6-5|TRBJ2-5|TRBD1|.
CASRDRDRGQETQYF
TGTGCCAGCAGGGACCGGGACAGGGGACAAGAGACCCAGTACTTC
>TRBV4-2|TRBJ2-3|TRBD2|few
CASSLRWGLAGSTDTQYF
TGTGCCAGCAGCCTCCGATGGGGACTAGCGGGGAGCACAGATACGCAGTATTTT
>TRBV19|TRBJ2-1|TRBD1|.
CASGSRDRVITPNEQFF
TGTGCCAGTGGTTCTCGGGACAGGGTGATTACCCCCAATGAGCAGTTCTTC
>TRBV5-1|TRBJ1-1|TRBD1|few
CASSLEMSQGATEAFF
TGCGCCAGCAGCTTGGAAATGTCACAGGGGGCAACTGAAGCTTTCTTT
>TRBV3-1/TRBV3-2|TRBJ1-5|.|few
CASSQARSQPQHF
TGTGCCAGCAGCCAAGCCCGTAGTCAGCCCCAGCATTTT
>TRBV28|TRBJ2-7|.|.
CASSLSALPAYEQYF
TGTGCCAGCAGTTTAAGCGCGTTACCTGCCTACGAGCAGTACTTC
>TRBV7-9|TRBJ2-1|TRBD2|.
CASSLTSGRADEQFF
TGTGCCAGCAGCTTAACTAGCGGGAGGGCTGATGAGCAGTTCTTC
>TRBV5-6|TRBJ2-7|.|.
CASSLTGTSNLYEQYF
TGTGCCAGCAGCTTGACCGGGACATCTAATCTCTACGAGCAGTACTTC
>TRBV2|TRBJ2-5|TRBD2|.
CASSNGGQETQYF
TGTGCCAGCAGTAACGGGGGGCAAGAGACCCAGTACTTC
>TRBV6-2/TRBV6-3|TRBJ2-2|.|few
CASSPPRPNTGELFF
TGTGCCAGCAGTCCCCCCAGGCCTAACACCGGGGAGCTGTTTTTT
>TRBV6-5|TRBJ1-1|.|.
CASSSHRVREAFF
TGTGCCAGCAGTTCCCACAGGGTCCGGGAAGCTTTCTTT
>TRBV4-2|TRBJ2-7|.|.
CASSRSTGIPTYEQYF
TGTGCCAGCAGCCGATCAACAGGGATCCCCACCTACGAGCAGTACTTC
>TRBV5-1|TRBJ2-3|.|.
CASSLNRGRTDTQYF
TGCGCCAGCAGCTTGAATAGGGGCCGGACAGATACGCAGTATTTT
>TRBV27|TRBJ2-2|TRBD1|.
CASSPTWTGGTGELFF
TGTGCCAGCAGTCCGACCTGGACAGGGGGCACCGGGGAGCTGTTTTTT
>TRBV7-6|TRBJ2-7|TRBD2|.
CASSFEGGGAYEQYF
TGTGCCAGCAGCTTTGAAGGCGGGGGGGCATACGAGCAGTACTTC
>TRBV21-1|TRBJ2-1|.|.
CASSTPLAHRVNEQFF
TGTGCCAGCAGCACCCCACTAGCCCATAGGGTGAATGAGCAGTTCTTC
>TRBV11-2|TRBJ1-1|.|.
CASSLDLQVGNTEAFF
TGTGCCAGCAGCTTAGATCTCCAGGTCGGGAACACTGAAGCTTTCTTT
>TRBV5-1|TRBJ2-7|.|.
CASSMQATYEQYF
TGCGCCAGCAGCATGCAGGCAACCTACGAGCAGTACTTC
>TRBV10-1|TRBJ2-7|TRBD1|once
CASSAGTENEQYF
TGCGCCAGCAGTGCCGGGACAGAGAACGAGCAGTACTTC
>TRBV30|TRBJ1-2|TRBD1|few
CAWSRQGLNYGYTF
TGTGCCTGGAGCAGACAGGGGTTGAACTATGGCTACACCTTC
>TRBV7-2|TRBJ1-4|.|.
CASSLVRANNEKLFF
TGTGCCAGCAGCTTAGTTCGAGCTAATAATGAAAAACTGTTTTTT
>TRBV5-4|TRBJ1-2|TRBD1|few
CASSLDLDRGYTF
TGTGCCAGCAGCTTGGACTTGGACAGGGGCTACACCTTC
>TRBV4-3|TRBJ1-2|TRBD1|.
CASSRDRDARGGYTF
TGCGCCAGCAGCCGAGACAGGGATGCCCGCGGTGGCTACACCTTC
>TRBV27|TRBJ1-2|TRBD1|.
CASSPNPGQVHGYTF
TGTGCCAGCAGTCCAAACCCGGGACAGGTTCACGGCTACACCTTC
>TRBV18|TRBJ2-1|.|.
CASSPTGYNEQFF
TGTGCCAGCTCACCGACAGGATACAATGAGCAGTTCTTC
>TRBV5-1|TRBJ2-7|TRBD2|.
CASSSSGTPYEQYF
TGCGCCAGCAGCAGTAGCGGGACCCCCTACGAGCAGTACTTC
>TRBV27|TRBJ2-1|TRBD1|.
CASQLDRDPYNEQFF
TGTGCCAGCCAACTGGACAGGGACCCCTACAATGAGCAGTTCTTC
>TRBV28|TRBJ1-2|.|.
CASSFGRDYGYTF
TGTGCCAGCAGTTTCGGCAGGGACTATGGCTACACCTTC
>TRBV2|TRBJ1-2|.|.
CASSAEDYGYTF
TGTGCCAGCAGTGCCGAGGACTATGGCTACACCTTC
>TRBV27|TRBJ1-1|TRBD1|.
CASSLKGGLDTEAFF
TGTGCCAGCAGTTTAAAAGGGGGCTTGGACACTGAAGCTTTCTTT
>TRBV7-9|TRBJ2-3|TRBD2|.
CASSLSFERGGPDTQYF
TGTGCCAGCAGCTTATCGTTCGAGCGGGGGGGTCCAGATACGCAGTATTTT
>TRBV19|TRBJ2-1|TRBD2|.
CASSTWTSGRNEQFF
TGTGCCAGTAGTACCTGGACTAGCGGGAGAAATGAGCAGTTCTTC
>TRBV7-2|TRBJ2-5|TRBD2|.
CASSFSTSGRQETQYF
TGTGCCAGCAGCTTCTCGACTAGCGGGAGACAAGAGACCCAGTACTTC
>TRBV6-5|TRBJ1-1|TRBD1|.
CASSWDRSNTEAFF
TGTGCCAGCAGTTGGGACAGGTCGAACACTGAAGCTTTCTTT
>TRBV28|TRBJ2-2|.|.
CASRTTGNTGELFF
TGTGCCAGCAGGACCACAGGGAACACCGGGGAGCTGTTTTTT
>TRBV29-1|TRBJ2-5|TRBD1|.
CSALKIRTGIETQYF
TGCAGCGCTCTGAAGATACGGACAGGAATTGAGACCCAGTACTTC
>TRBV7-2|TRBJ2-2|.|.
CASTAANGGTGELFF
TGTGCCAGCACCGCCGCGAACGGGGGAACCGGGGAGCTGTTTTTT
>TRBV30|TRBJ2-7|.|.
CAWTGSSYEQYF
TGTGCCTGGACGGGGAGCTCCTACGAGCAGTACTTC
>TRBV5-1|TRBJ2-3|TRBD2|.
CASSSTSGIGQDTQYF
TGCGCCAGCAGCAGCACTAGCGGGATAGGTCAAGATACGCAGTATTTT
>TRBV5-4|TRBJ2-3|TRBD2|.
CASSPPQRELSTDTQYF
TGTGCCAGCAGCCCCCCCCAGCGGGAGCTTAGCACAGATACGCAGTATTTT
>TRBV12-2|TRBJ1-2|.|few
CAKSQVFTNYGYTF
TGTGCAAAATCACAGGTATTTACTAACTATGGCTACACCTTC
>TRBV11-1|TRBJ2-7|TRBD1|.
CASNGRDRGAYEQYF
TGTGCCAGCAACGGGAGGGACAGGGGAGCCTACGAGCAGTACTTC
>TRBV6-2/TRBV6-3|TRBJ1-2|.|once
CASSYSKRVYGYTF
TGTGCCAGCAGTTACTCGAAGAGGGTCTATGGCTACACCTTC
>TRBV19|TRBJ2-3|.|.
CASSIGGTDTQYF
TGTGCCAGTAGTATCGGCGGAACAGATACGCAGTATTTT
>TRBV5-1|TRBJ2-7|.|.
CASSLLFPGESSEQYF
TGCGCCAGCAGCTTGTTGTTCCCGGGAGAAAGTAGCGAGCAGTACTTC
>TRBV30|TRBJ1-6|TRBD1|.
CAWDRGNNSPLHF
TGTGCCTGGGACAGGGGGAATAATTCACCCCTCCACTTT